The rows below give T cell receptor beta chains drawn from one sample of a study of blood T cell repertoires in COVID-19. The protocol was immunoSEQ multiplex PCR, while the TCRdb copy is restricted to in-frame clones and leaves out a portion. The table includes a few hundred thousand clones, around 87% detected once. The sequencing sample was made of peripheral blood. Receptors were obtained from a woman in her fifties or sixties with acute or convalescent COVID-19. Both conserved end residues are part of each CDR3. The D gene is left open where the match is weak. Some rows mark clone size as missing; the rest say once, few, many or name a class of expanded clone.

v_call	d_call	j_call	clone_size	cdr3_aa	cdr3_nt
TRBV11-2	TRBD2	TRBJ2-5	few	CASSSPAGVVGETQYF	TGTGCCAGCAGCTCCCCAGCGGGAGTAGTTGGGGAGACCCAGTACTTC
TRBV5-8	-	TRBJ1-5	-	CASSLTGISDQPQHF	TGTGCCAGCAGCTTGACAGGGATCAGCGATCAGCCCCAGCATTTT
TRBV7-8	-	TRBJ2-5	-	CASSLPLEETQYF	TGTGCCAGCAGCTTACCACTAGAAGAGACCCAGTACTTC
TRBV28	TRBD1	TRBJ2-7	-	CASSFRQGLSYEQYF	TGTGCCAGCAGTTTCAGACAGGGGCTTTCCTACGAGCAGTACTTC
TRBV18	-	TRBJ2-5	-	CASSSGQKETQYF	TGTGCCAGCTCATCCGGACAAAAAGAGACCCAGTACTTC
TRBV30	TRBD2	TRBJ2-1	-	CACGTSFDEQFF	TGTGCCTGCGGGACTAGTTTCGATGAGCAGTTCTTC
TRBV7-9	TRBD1	TRBJ2-1	-	CASPFPGQEYYNEQFF	TGTGCCAGCCCCTTCCCGGGACAGGAGTATTACAATGAGCAGTTCTTC
TRBV5-1	TRBD2	TRBJ2-5	few	CASGGTSGSGETQYF	TGCGCCAGCGGCGGGACTAGCGGGAGTGGAGAGACCCAGTACTTC
TRBV27	TRBD1	TRBJ1-2	-	CASSPIGDRAGYTF	TGTGCCAGCAGCCCAATTGGGGACAGGGCGGGCTACACCTTC
TRBV9	TRBD1	TRBJ2-4	-	CASSVEVRDRPRGVAKNIQYF	TGTGCCAGCAGCGTAGAGGTTCGGGACAGGCCTCGTGGGGTGGCCAAAAACATTCAGTACTTC
TRBV7-9	TRBD2	TRBJ2-3	once	CASSFGVAGAPDTQYF	TGTGCCAGCAGCTTTGGAGTAGCGGGGGCCCCAGATACGCAGTATTTT
TRBV28	-	TRBJ2-4	-	CASSFSTGNIQYF	TGTGCCAGCAGTTTCTCCACAGGGAACATTCAGTACTTC
TRBV5-1	-	TRBJ1-1	-	CASSFSHGNTEAFF	TGCGCCAGCAGTTTTTCCCACGGGAACACTGAAGCTTTCTTT
TRBV2	TRBD1	TRBJ2-7	-	CASSGGQAYEQYF	TGTGCCAGCAGTGGTGGACAGGCCTACGAGCAGTACTTC
TRBV6-1	-	TRBJ1-1	once	CASSVARARMNTEAFF	TGTGCCAGCAGTGTCGCGAGGGCGCGGATGAACACTGAAGCTTTCTTT
TRBV28	-	TRBJ1-2	-	CASSPGQDFNYGYTF	TGTGCCAGCAGTCCGGGACAAGATTTTAACTATGGCTACACCTTC
TRBV4-1	-	TRBJ1-2	-	CATTPRDTGKYGYTF	TGCGCCACTACACCCCGGGACACGGGTAAATATGGCTACACCTTC
TRBV2	TRBD2	TRBJ2-3	-	CASSDASGRASQYF	TGTGCCAGCAGTGACGCTAGCGGGAGGGCCTCGCAGTATTTT
TRBV2	-	TRBJ2-7	-	CASRSGGAYEQYF	TGTGCCAGCAGGTCCGGCGGCGCCTACGAGCAGTACTTC
TRBV10-3	TRBD1	TRBJ2-7	-	CATGDRQNEQYF	TGTGCCACTGGGGACAGACAAAACGAGCAGTACTTC
TRBV28	-	TRBJ2-3	-	CASRWTAGTDTQYF	TGTGCCAGCAGGTGGACAGCCGGCACAGATACGCAGTATTTT
TRBV3-1/TRBV3-2	TRBD1	TRBJ2-2	-	CASTPGQGTGELFF	TGTGCCAGCACCCCGGGACAGGGGACCGGGGAGCTGTTTTTT
TRBV5-1	-	TRBJ2-7	-	CASSVGTEQYF	TGCGCCAGCAGCGTCGGGACAGAGCAGTACTTC
TRBV9	TRBD2	TRBJ2-5	-	CASSVAGGGTQETQYF	TGTGCCAGCAGCGTAGCTGGGGGGGGAACCCAAGAGACCCAGTACTTC
TRBV30	-	TRBJ1-2	-	CAWSVSRGRDGYTF	TGTGCCTGGAGTGTATCCAGGGGCCGGGATGGCTACACCTTC
TRBV27	TRBD2	TRBJ2-7	once	CASSLIAGGTPYEQYF	TGTGCCAGCAGTCTGATAGCGGGAGGGACCCCCTACGAGCAGTACTTC
TRBV10-3	TRBD2	TRBJ2-3	-	CAISAGTSSSDTQYF	TGTGCCATTTCGGCCGGGACTAGCTCATCAGATACGCAGTATTTT
TRBV6-5	-	TRBJ2-5	-	CATGGRGAKGAQYF	TGTGCCACTGGGGGGAGGGGGGCGAAAGGGGCCCAGTACTTC
TRBV5-1	-	TRBJ2-3	-	CASSLGRGEDTQYF	TGCGCCAGCAGCTTGGGCAGGGGTGAAGATACGCAGTATTTT
TRBV7-9	TRBD2	TRBJ2-1	few	CASSKGLAGHSSYNEQFF	TGTGCCAGCAGCAAAGGGCTAGCGGGTCACAGCTCCTACAATGAGCAGTTCTTC
TRBV28	TRBD2	TRBJ2-1	-	CASSSLAGGVYNEQFF	TGTGCCAGCAGTTCCTTAGCGGGAGGCGTCTACAATGAGCAGTTCTTC